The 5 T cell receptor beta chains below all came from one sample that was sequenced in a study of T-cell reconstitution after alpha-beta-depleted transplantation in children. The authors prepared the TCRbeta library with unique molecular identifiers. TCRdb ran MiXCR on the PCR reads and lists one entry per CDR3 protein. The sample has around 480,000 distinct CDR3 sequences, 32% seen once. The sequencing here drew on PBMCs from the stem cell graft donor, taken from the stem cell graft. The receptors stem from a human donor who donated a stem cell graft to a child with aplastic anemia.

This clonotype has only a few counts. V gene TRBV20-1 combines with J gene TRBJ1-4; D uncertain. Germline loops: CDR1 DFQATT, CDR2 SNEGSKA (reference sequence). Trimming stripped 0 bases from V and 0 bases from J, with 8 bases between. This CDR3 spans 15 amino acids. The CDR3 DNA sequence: TGCAGTGCTAGAGAATACACCTCAACTAATGAAAAACTGTTTTTT. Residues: CSAREYTSTNEKLFF.

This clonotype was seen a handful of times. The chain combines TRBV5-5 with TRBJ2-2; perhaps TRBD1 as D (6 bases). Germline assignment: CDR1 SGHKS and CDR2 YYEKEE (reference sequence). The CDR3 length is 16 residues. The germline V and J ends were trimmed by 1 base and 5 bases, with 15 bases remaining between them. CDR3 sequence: CASSLKQGIGTGELFF. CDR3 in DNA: TGTGCCAGCAGCTTGAAGCAGGGGATAGGGACCGGGGAGCTGTTTTTT.

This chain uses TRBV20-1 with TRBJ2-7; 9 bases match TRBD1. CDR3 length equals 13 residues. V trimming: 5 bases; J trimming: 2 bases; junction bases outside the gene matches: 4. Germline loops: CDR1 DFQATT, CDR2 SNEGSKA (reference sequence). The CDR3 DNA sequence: TGCAGTGCTGAGACAGGGGGAACCTACGAGCAGTACTTC. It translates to CSAETGGTYEQYF.

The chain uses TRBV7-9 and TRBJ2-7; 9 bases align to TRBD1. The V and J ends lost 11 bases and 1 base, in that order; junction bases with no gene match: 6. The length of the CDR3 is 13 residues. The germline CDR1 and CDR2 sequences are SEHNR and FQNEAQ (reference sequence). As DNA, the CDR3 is TGTGCCTCTGACAGGGGGGGATCCTACGAGCAGTACTTC. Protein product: CASDRGGSYEQYF.

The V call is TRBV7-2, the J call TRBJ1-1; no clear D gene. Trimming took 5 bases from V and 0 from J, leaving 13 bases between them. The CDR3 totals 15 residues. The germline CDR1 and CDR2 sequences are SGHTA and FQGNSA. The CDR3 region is CASSAGPRMNTEAFF. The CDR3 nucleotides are TGTGCCAGCAGCGCCGGGCCCCGGATGAACACTGAAGCTTTCTTT.